This TCR beta chain was captured in a study of graft-versus-host responses after intestinal transplantation. In the study overall: Multivisceral, liver-intestinal, or isolated intestinal transplants were performed in recipients.

Assay: immunoSEQ multiplex PCR; the TCRdb copy retains only in-frame clones and omits some. This sample has around 93,000 clones, with about 89% found just once. The CDR3 runs 13 residues. CDR1 and CDR2 from the germline V gene are SGHAT and FQNNGV. Trimming pared 7 bases from V and 10 bases from J, leaving 14 bases between. To note about this clone: Its matching antigen is unknown.

The clonotype comes from a human donor who received an intestinal transplant. The gene calls are TRBV11-2 and TRBJ1-6; unclear D gene. Sequences were derived from unstimulated CD8+ T cells sorted from spleen or lymph node cells, sampled before intestinal transplant. The CDR3 DNA reads as TGTGCCAGCACCCGAGGGTACAGATCACCCCTCCACTTT. Protein sequence: CASTRGYRSPLHF. The full variable domain, in which reference TRBV11-2 and TRBJ1-6 provide the parts outside the CDR3, is EAGVAQSPRYKIIEKRQSVAFWCNPISGHATLYWYQQILGQGPKLLIQFQNNGVVDDSQLPKDRFSAERLKGVDSTLKIQPAKLEDSAVYLCASTRGYRSPLHFGNGTRLTVT.